These 9 T cell receptor beta chains originate from one sample sequenced in a study of CXCR3-negative and CXCR3-positive naive CD8 T cells. 5' RACE with UMI labels generated the TRB cDNA libraries. TCRdb re-called the 5' RACE reads; one entry per CDR3 protein, DNA not given. The listing contains some 66,000 distinct CDR3 sequences. The source material was naive CXCR3- CD8+ T cells from blood. Subset given: CD45RO-CCR7+CD27+CD95- naive CD8+ T cells lacking CXCR3 (TNR3-). Receptors were obtained from a human donor in good health. Some clones in this sample may be carry-over from other donors' samples.

The chain joins TRBV19 to TRBJ2-7; the D call of TRBD2 rests on TCRdb alone, since no DNA is present to check it. Germline V CDR1 and CDR2: LNHDA, SQIVND (reference sequence). The length of the CDR3 is 14 residues. CDR3 protein: CASSFGGPDYEQYF.

V usage is TRBV3-1 and J usage is TRBJ2-7; TCRdb lists TRBD2, though no DNA is available to test this call. Per the germline V gene, CDR1 is LGHDT and CDR2 is YNNKEL (reference sequence). The CDR3 loop spans 15 amino acids. Here the CDR3 reads CASSQDSWTSYEQYF.

CDR3: CASSLGVSGRSDTQYF. The genes are TRBV11-1 and TRBJ2-3; without DNA, the TCRdb call of TRBD2 cannot be checked. The length of the CDR3 is 16 residues. Germline V gene data show CDR1 as SGHAT and CDR2 as FQDESV (reference sequence). The entire variable domain, with the rest obtained from reference TRBV11-1 and TRBJ2-3, is as follows: EAEVAQSPRYKITEKSQAVAFWCDPISGHATLYWYRQILGQGPELLVQFQDESVVDDSQLPKDRFSAERLKGVDSTLKIQPAELGDSAMYLCASSLGVSGRSDTQYFGPGTRLTVL.

V and J are TRBV4-3 and TRBJ2-7. The germline V gene has CDR1 LGHNA and CDR2 YSLEER. The CDR3 has 15 amino acids. CDR3 sequence: CASSQDPQASYEQYF.

V gene TRBV5-1 combines with J gene TRBJ1-1. The germline CDR1 and CDR2 sequences are SGHRS and YFSETQ. CDR3 length equals 16 residues. CDR3 region: CASSPEGVGPNTEAFF. The full variable domain, completed using reference TRBV5-1 and TRBJ1-1, is KAGVTQTPRYLIKTRGQQVTLSCSPISGHRSVSWYQQTPGQGLQFLFEYFSETQRNKGNFPGRFSGRQFSNSRSEMNVSTLELGDSALYLCASSPEGVGPNTEAFFGQGTRLTVV.

The rearrangement uses TRBV15 and TRBJ2-7; TCRdb's assignment of TRBD1 cannot be checked, as there is no DNA. In germline, CDR1 is LNHNV, CDR2 YYDKDF (reference sequence). This CDR3 is 15 amino acids long. CDR3: CATSRGTGGSYEQYF.

The chain carries TRBV29-1 and TRBJ2-2; TCRdb gives TRBD1 as the D gene, but with no DNA this cannot be confirmed. The CDR3 contains 15 residues. Germline V lookup: CDR1 SQVTM, CDR2 ANQGSEA. CDR3 sequence reads: CSVERADRNTGELFF.

The chain uses TRBV24-1 and TRBJ2-3; TCRdb picks TRBD1, but there is no DNA to check that call. Germline V gene sequence: CDR1 KGHDR, CDR2 SFDVKD. The CDR3 is 18 residues long. The CDR3 loop is CATSSWAWTEGSTDTQYF.

J is TRBJ1-1 and V is TRBV12-3 or TRBV12-4; with no DNA, the TCRdb D assignment of TRBD1 cannot be verified. The CDR3 spans 13 residues. The CDR3 region is CASRKGSAFEAFF.